This T cell receptor (beta chain) was profiled in a study of OX40 agonist ivuxolimab in advanced cancers. The wider study: Patients got intravenous ivuxolimab at 0.01 to 10 mg/kg every 2 weeks.

Clones were read by immunoSEQ multiplex PCR, and TCRdb kept only the in-frame ones, dropping some. In the table there are tens of thousands of clones, approximately 90% of which are singletons. This CDR3 region has 13 residues. Per germline, CDR1 LNHDA and CDR2 SQIVND (reference sequence). V lost 7 bases to trimming and J lost 4 bases; unmatched junction nucleotides: 6. Sample: CD4+ or CD8+ T cells sorted from blood, taken in a trial of the OX40 agonist ivuxolimab. This chain links TRBV19 with TRBJ1-2; TRBD1 matches 7 bases. This sequence was found in an adult with an advanced solid tumor such as melanoma, head and neck, liver or kidney cancer. The CDR3 nucleotides are TGTGCCAGTAACCCCCGGGACAGCTATGGCTACACCTTC. Its protein product is CASNPRDSYGYTF.